This TCR beta chain was found in a study of cytomegalovirus exposure and HLA in healthy donors. PCR primers comprised 60 Vbeta and 13 Jbeta primers. Measured with immunoSEQ multiplex PCR; TCRdb has only the in-frame clones, and not every one. This sample has about 160,000 clones, with around four fifths found just once. Per germline, CDR1 MDHEN and CDR2 SYDVKM. The V end was cut by 1 base, the J end by 0 bases, with 22 bases between. The CDR3 totals 19 residues. J is TRBJ2-7 and V is TRBV28, with TRBD1 as a possible D gene (7 bases). Input material: PBMCs. The clonotype comes from a girl between 2 and 10 years old in good health and CMV-seropositive. The CDR3: CASSLYPPGGQRSSYEQYF. The CDR3, as DNA: TGTGCCAGCAGTTTATATCCACCAGGGGGGCAGCGGAGCTCCTACGAGCAGTACTTC.